This T cell receptor beta chain was retrieved from a study of beta chain features in type 1 diabetes. About the study: The study found patients and healthy donors alike in age, gender and cell yields. Whole-study findings and limits: No resolution was reached here on whether HLA type influences TCRB rearrangement.

Sorting that relied on CD45RO/CCR7/CD25/CD127/CD95/CD27 yielded CD4+ naive, central memory, regulatory and stem cell-like memory cells. Expressed TCRB transcripts were sequenced because the isolated RNA had all been reverse transcribed beforehand. The study sequenced naive, central memory and regulatory T cell samples to an average of about 3.5 million reads. Profiling relied on immunoSEQ multiplex PCR, and the TCRdb table lists in-frame clones only, not all of them. Among 970,000 or so clones listed, around a sixth were seen once. V lost 5 bases to trimming and J lost 1 base, with 6 bases between them. The CDR3 runs to 13 residues. Germline V CDR1 and CDR2: MDHEN, SYDVKM. On this clone itself: Its target is unknown.

This TCR was sampled from a woman between 18 and 29 years old in good health. Sequencing input: naive CD4+ T cells from blood. This chain joins TRBV28 and TRBJ1-3; D is uncertain. CDR3 sequence reads: CASSGLSGNTIYF. The CDR3 bases are TGTGCCAGCAGTGGTCTTTCTGGAAACACCATATATTTT.